This TCR beta chain comes out of a study of T cells in tumors after PD-1 blockade. Measured with immunoSEQ multiplex PCR; TCRdb has only the in-frame clones, and not every one. Among about 25,000 clones listed, about 82% were seen once. Losses at the gene ends were 6 bases for V and 7 bases for J; bases not matched to a gene: 2. The CDR3 spans 12 residues. Germline CDR1 is SGHNT and CDR2 is YENEEA. This clone was detected a few times. This receptor was obtained from a human donor with basal cell carcinoma. The chain carries TRBV11-3 and TRBJ2-1; TRBD1 aligns across 8 bases. This sample comprised PBMCs, obtained after anti-PD-1 treatment. The CDR3 loop reads CASRRQGNEQFF. CDR3 sequence (DNA): TGTGCCAGCAGACGACAGGGGAATGAGCAGTTCTTC. The full variable domain, rest sourced from reference TRBV11-3 and TRBJ2-1, is EAGVVQSPRYKIIEKKQPVAFWCNPISGHNTLYWYLQNLGQGPELLIRYENEEAVDDSQLPKDRFSAERLKGVDSTLKIQPAELGDSAVYLCASRRQGNEQFFGPGTRLTVL.